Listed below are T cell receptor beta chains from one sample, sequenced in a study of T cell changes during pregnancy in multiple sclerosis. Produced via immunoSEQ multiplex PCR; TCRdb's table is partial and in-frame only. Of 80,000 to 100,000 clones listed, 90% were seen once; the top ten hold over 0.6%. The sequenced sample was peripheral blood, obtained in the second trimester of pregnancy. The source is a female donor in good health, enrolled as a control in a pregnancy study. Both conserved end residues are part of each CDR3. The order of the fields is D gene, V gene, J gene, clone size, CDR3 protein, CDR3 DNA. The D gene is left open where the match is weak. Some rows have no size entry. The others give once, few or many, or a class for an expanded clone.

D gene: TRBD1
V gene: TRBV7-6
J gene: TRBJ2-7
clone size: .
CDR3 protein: CASSLAQGFYEQYF
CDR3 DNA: TGTGCCAGCAGCTTAGCACAGGGGTTCTACGAGCAGTACTTC

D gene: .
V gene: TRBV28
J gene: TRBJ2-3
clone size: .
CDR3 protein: CASSFGGRADTQYF
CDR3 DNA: TGTGCCAGCAGTTTCGGGGGTAGGGCGGATACGCAGTATTTT

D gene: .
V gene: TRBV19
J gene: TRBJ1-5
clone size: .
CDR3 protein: CASSTRQNSNQPQHF
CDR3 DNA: TGTGCCAGTAGTACCAGACAGAATAGCAATCAGCCCCAGCATTTT

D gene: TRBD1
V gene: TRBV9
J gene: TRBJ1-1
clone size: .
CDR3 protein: CASSPSPGTGIRFGNTEAFF
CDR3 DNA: TGTGCCAGCAGCCCCAGTCCCGGGACAGGGATTCGTTTCGGGAACACTGAAGCTTTCTTT

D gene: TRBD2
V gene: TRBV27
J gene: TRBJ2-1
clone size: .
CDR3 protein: CASSFNPGGANNEQFF
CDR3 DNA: TGTGCCAGCAGTTTTAACCCCGGGGGGGCGAACAATGAGCAGTTCTTC

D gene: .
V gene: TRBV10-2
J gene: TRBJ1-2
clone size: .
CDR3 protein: CASSESRYYGYTF
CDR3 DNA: TGCGCCAGCAGTGAGTCGAGGTACTATGGCTACACCTTC

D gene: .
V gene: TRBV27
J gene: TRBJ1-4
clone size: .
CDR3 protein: CASSLWRHEKLFF
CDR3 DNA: TGTGCCAGCAGTTTATGGAGGCATGAAAAACTGTTTTTT

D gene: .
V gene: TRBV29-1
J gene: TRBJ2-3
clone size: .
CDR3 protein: CSVGARGGDTQYF
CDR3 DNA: TGCAGCGTAGGAGCACGCGGTGGGGATACGCAGTATTTT

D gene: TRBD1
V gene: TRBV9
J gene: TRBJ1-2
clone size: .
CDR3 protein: CASSPRTGQGGGYTF
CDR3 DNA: TGTGCCAGCAGCCCCCGGACGGGACAGGGCGGAGGCTACACCTTC

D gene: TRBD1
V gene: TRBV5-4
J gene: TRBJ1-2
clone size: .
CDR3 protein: CASSQQGALDYGYTF
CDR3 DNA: TGTGCCAGCAGTCAACAGGGGGCTCTCGACTATGGCTACACCTTC

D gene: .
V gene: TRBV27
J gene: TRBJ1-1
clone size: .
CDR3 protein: CASTDQGGSLEAFF
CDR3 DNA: TGTGCCAGCACTGACCAAGGGGGATCCCTTGAAGCTTTCTTT

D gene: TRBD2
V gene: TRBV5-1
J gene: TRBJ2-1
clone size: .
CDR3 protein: CASSGWRGDSSYNEQFF
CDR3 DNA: TGCGCCAGCAGCGGTTGGCGGGGGGATAGCTCCTACAATGAGCAGTTCTTC

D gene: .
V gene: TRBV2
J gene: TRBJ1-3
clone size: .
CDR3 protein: CASSDWGRPLSGNTIYF
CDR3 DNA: TGTGCCAGCAGTGATTGGGGCAGGCCCCTCTCTGGAAACACCATATATTTT

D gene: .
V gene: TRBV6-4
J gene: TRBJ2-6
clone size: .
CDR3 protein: CASGGQSGANVLTF
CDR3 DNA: TGTGCCAGCGGCGGACAGTCTGGGGCCAACGTCCTGACTTTC

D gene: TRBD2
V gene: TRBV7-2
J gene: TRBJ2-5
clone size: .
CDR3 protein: CASSLVLAGGETQYF
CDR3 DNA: TGTGCCAGCAGCTTAGTTCTAGCGGGGGGTGAGACCCAGTACTTC

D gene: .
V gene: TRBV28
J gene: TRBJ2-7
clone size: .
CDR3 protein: CASIYDRRGGTYEQYF
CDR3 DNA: TGTGCCAGCATCTACGACAGGAGGGGGGGGACCTACGAGCAGTACTTC

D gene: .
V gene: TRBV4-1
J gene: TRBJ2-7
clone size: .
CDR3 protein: CASSQYDGGPSSEQYF
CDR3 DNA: TGCGCCAGCAGCCAGTATGACGGGGGTCCCTCGTCGGAGCAGTACTTC

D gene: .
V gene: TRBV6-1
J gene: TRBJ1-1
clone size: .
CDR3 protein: CASRAGRMNTEAFF
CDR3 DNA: TGTGCCAGCAGGGCGGGTCGCATGAACACTGAAGCTTTCTTT

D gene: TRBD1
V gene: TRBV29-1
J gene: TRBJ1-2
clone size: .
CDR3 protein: CSVEFRGTGDGYTF
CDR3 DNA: TGCAGCGTTGAATTTAGAGGGACAGGGGATGGCTACACCTTC

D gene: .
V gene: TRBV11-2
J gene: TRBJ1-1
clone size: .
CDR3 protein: CASRRVGGNTEAFF
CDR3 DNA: TGTGCCAGCAGAAGAGTAGGGGGGAACACTGAAGCTTTCTTT

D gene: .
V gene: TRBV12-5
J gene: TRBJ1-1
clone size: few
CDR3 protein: CASGLEVSNTEAFF
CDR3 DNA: TGTGCTAGTGGTTTGGAAGTAAGCAACACTGAAGCTTTCTTT

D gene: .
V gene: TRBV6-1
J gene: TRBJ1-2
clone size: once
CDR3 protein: CASSDQNPLTTYGYTF
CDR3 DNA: TGTGCCAGCAGTGATCAGAACCCACTCACTACGTATGGCTACACCTTC

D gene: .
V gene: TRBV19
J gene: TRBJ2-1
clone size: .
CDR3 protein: CASTTVGTPYNEQFF
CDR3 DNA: TGTGCCAGTACTACCGTGGGGACACCCTACAATGAGCAGTTCTTC

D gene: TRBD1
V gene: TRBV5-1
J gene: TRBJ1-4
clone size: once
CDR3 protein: CASSLRTGIEKLFF
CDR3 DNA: TGCGCCAGCAGCCTCAGGACAGGGATTGAAAAACTGTTTTTT

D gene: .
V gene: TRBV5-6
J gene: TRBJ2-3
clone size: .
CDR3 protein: CASSLTGSTDTQYF
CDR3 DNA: TGTGCCAGCAGCTTGACAGGAAGCACAGATACGCAGTATTTT

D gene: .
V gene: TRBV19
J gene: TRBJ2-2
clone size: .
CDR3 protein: CASSIYRADTGELFF
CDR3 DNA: TGTGCCAGTAGTATTTACAGGGCGGACACCGGGGAGCTGTTTTTT

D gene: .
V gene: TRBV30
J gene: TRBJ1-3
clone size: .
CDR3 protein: CAWTGNLAGNTIYF
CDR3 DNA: TGTGCCTGGACGGGGAATTTGGCTGGAAACACCATATATTTT

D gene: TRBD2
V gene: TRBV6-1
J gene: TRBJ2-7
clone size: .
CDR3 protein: CASSGGLAGGTYEQYF
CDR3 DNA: TGTGCCAGCAGTGGGGGACTAGCGGGAGGAACCTACGAGCAGTACTTC

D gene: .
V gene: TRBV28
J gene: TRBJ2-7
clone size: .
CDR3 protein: CASSPRTEQYF
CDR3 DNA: TGTGCCAGCAGTCCCCGGACAGAACAGTACTTC

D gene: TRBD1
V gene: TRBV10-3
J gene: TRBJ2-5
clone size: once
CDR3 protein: CATGQGYQETQYF
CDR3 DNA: TGTGCCACCGGACAGGGGTACCAAGAGACCCAGTACTTC

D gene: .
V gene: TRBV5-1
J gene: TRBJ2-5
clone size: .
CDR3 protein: CASSLVRGETQYF
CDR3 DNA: TGCGCCAGCAGCCTGGTAAGAGGAGAGACCCAGTACTTC

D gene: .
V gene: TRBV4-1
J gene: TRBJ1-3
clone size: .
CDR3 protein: CASSQESRAGNTIYF
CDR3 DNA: TGCGCCAGCAGCCAAGAATCCAGGGCCGGAAACACCATATATTTT

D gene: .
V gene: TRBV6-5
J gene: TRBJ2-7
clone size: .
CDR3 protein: CASSFGLLQGEQYF
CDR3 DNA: TGTGCCAGCAGTTTCGGACTCCTCCAAGGGGAGCAGTACTTC